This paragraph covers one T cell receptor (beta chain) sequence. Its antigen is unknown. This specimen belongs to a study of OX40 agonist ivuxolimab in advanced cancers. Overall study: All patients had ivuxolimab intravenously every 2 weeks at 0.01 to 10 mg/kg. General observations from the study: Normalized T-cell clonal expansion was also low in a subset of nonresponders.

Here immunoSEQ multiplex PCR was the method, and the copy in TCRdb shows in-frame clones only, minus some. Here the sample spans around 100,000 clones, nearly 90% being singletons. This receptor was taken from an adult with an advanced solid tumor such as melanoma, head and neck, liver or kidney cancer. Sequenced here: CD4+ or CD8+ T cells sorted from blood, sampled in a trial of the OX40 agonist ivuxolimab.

The chain's CDR3 is CATRGREFGETQYF. CDR3 in DNA: TGTGCCACCCGCGGGCGGGAGTTCGGAGAGACCCAGTACTTC. J is TRBJ2-5 and V is TRBV28, with TRBD2 identical over 7 bases. V was pared by 10 bases and J by 4 bases, with 12 bases of the junction left unmatched. The germline CDR1 and CDR2 sequences are MDHEN and SYDVKM. This CDR3 spans 14 amino acids. The variable domain in full, with the rest retrieved from reference TRBV28 and TRBJ2-5, is DVKVTQSSRYLVKRTGEKVFLECVQDMDHENMFWYRQDPGLGLRLIYFSYDVKMKEKGDIPEGYSVSREKKERFSLILESASTNQTSMYLCATRGREFGETQYFGPGTRLLVL.